This T cell receptor beta chain was found in a study of molecular identifiers for immune sequencing clone quantification. One entry per CDR3 protein results from TCRdb running MiXCR on the PCR reads. This table has about 510,000 distinct CDR3 sequences, roughly 26% appearing once. CDR1 and CDR2 (germline): SEHNR, FQNEAQ (reference sequence). The CDR3 spans 17 residues. V dropped 4 bases and J dropped 4; count of bases not matched to a gene: 13. In its sample, this clonotype was seen many times. Sequenced material: naive CD8+ T cells from blood, with Jurkat cell RNA spiked in. Stated subset: FACS-sorted CD8+CD4-CCR7+CD45RA+ naive T cells. The source is a human donor in good health. Some libraries in this study had Jurkat cell RNA spiked in. The chain joins TRBV7-9 to TRBJ1-1; 9 positions match TRBD1. The CDR3 DNA sequence: TGTGCCAGCAGCTCACCCTTGACAGGGGGAAGTGTCACTGAAGCTTTCTTT. Its protein product is CASSSPLTGGSVTEAFF.